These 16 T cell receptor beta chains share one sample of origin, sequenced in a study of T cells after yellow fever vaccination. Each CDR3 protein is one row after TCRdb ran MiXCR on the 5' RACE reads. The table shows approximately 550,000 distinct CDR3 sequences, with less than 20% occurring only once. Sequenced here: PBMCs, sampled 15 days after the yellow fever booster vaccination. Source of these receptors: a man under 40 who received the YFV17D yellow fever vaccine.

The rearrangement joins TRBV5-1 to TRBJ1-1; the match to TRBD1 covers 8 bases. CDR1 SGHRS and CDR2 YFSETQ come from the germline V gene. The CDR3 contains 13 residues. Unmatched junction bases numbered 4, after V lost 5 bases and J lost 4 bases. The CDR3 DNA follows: TGCGCCAGCAGGGTTCAGGGGGCCACTGAAGCTTTCTTT. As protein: CASRVQGATEAFF. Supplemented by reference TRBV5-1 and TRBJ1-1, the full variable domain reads KAGVTQTPRYLIKTRGQQVTLSCSPISGHRSVSWYQQTPGQGLQFLFEYFSETQRNKGNFPGRFSGRQFSNSRSEMNVSTLELGDSALYLCASRVQGATEAFFGQGTRLTVV.

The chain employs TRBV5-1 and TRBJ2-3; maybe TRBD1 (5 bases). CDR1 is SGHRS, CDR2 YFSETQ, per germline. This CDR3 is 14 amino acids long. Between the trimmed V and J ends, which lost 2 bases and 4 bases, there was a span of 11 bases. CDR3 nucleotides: TGCGCCAGCAGCTTAGGGGTAGAACCAGATACGCAGTATTTT. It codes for CASSLGVEPDTQYF.

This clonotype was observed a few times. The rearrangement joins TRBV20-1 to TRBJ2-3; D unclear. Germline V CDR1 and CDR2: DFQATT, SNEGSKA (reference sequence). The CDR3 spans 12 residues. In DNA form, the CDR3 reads TGCAGCCCACTTAAAAACACAGATACGCAGTATTTT. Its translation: CSPLKNTDTQYF.

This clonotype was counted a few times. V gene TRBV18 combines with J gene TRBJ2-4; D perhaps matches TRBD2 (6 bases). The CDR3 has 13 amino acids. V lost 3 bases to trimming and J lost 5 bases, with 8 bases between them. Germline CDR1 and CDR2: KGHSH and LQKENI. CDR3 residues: CASSPPSENIQYF. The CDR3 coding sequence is TGTGCCAGCTCACCCCCTAGCGAAAACATTCAGTACTTC.

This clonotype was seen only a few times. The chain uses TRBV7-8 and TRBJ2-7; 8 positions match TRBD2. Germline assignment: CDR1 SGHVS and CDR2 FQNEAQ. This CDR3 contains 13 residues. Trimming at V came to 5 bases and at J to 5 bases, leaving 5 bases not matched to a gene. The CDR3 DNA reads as TGTGCCAGCAGCAGCGGGAGAGGAAACGAGCAGTACTTC. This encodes CASSSGRGNEQYF.

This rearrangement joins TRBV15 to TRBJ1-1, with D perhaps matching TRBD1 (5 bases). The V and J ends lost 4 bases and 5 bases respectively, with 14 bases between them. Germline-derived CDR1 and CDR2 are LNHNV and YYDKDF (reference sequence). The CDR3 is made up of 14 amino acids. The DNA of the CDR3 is TGTGCCACCAGCAATGGGGGGGTCGGAACTGAAGCTTTCTTT. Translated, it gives CATSNGGVGTEAFF.

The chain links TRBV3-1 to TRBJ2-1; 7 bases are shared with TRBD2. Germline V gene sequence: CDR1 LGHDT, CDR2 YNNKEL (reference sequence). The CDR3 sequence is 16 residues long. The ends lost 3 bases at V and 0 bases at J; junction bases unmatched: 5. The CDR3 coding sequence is TGTGCCAGCAGCCAGAGGGCGGGAGTCTCCTACAATGAGCAGTTCTTC. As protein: CASSQRAGVSYNEQFF.

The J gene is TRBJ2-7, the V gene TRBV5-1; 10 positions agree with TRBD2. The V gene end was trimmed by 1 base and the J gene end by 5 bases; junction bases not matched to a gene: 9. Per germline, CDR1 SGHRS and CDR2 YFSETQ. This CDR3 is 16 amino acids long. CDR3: CASSLSGLAGADEQYF. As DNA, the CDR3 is TGCGCCAGCAGCTTGTCAGGGCTAGCGGGAGCGGACGAGCAGTACTTC.

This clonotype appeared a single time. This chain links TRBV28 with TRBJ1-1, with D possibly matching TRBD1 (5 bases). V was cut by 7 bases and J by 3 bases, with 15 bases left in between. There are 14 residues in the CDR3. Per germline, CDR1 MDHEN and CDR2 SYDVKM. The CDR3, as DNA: TGTGCCAGCACACCGGGGGGGTTGGACACTGAAGCTTTCTTT. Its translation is CASTPGGLDTEAFF.

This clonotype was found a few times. In DNA, the CDR3 is TGTGCCAGCAGTAAGCCCACAGATACGCAGTATTTT. Protein product: CASSKPTDTQYF. The V call is TRBV12-3 or TRBV12-4, the J call TRBJ2-3; no clear D. The ends were cut back, 5 bases at V and 2 bases at J, with 5 bases in the middle. This CDR3 has 12 amino acids.

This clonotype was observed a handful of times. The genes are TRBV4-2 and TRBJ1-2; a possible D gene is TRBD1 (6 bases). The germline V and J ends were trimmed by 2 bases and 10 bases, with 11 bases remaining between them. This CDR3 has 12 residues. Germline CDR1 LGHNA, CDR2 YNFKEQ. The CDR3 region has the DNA TGTGCCAGCAGCCAAAACAGGGATCTCTACACCTTC. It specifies CASSQNRDLYTF.

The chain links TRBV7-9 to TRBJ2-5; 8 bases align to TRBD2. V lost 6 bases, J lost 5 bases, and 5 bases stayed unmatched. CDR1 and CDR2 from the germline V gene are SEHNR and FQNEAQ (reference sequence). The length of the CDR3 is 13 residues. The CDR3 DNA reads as TGTGCCAGCAGTGGAGCGGGAGCTGAGACCCAGTACTTC. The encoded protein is CASSGAGAETQYF. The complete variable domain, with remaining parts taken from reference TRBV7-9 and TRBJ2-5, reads DTGVSQNPRHKITKRGQNVTFRCDPISEHNRLYWYRQTLGQGPEFLTYFQNEAQLEKSRLLSDRFSAERPKGSFSTLEIQRTEQGDSAMYLCASSGAGAETQYFGPGTRLLVL.

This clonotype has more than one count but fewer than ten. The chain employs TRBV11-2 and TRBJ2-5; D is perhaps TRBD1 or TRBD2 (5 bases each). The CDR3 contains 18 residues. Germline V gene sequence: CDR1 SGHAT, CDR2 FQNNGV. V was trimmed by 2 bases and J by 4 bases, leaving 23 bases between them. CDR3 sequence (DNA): TGTGCCAGCAGCTTACGGTCAGTCGGTGGGAGAAGGGGAGAGACCCAGTACTTC. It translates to CASSLRSVGGRRGETQYF.

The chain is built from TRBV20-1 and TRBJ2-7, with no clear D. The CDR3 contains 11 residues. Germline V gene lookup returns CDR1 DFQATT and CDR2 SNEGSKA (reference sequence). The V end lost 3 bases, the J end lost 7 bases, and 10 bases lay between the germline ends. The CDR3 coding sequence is TGCAGTGCTAGTTACCCTGTAGAGCAGTACTTC. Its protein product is CSASYPVEQYF.

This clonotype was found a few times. The CDR3 bases are TGCAGTGCTAGAGTGACCCCGTCTTTGTATACGCAGTATTTT. Protein product: CSARVTPSLYTQYF. This chain connects TRBV20-1 to TRBJ2-3; D remains unclear. Trimming pared 1 base from V and 7 bases from J, leaving 15 bases between. The CDR3 length is 14 residues. Germline V gives CDR1 DFQATT, CDR2 SNEGSKA (reference sequence).

CDR3 residues: CAISERRGAWGTSNQPQHF. The CDR3 DNA sequence: TGTGCCATCAGTGAAAGGCGCGGCGCTTGGGGGACCAGCAATCAGCCCCAGCATTTT. J is TRBJ1-5 and V is TRBV10-3, with D perhaps matching TRBD1 (5 bases). The CDR3 extends over 19 amino acids. CDR1 and CDR2 from the germline V gene are ENHRY and SYGVKD. The ends were cut back, 3 bases at V and 1 base at J, with 22 bases in the middle.